This T cell receptor beta chain appears in the sequencing data of a study of tumor-infiltrating lymphocytes in localized non-small cell lung cancer (TCRdb year 2021). At the level of the whole study: Patients whose samples were collected after neoadjuvant chemotherapy, as well as both smokers and never-smokers and several histologies, were included in the cohort. Flow cytometry, multiplex immunofluorescence, RNA-seq, exome sequencing and proteomics were applied to the same patients as TCR sequencing, which was one of several integrated assays. In total, the ICON cohort consisted of over a hundred surgical patients with localized non-small cell lung cancer who had their tumors resected. From each patient came resected tumor tissue plus uninvolved lung tissue from that same patient, and the uninvolved lung tissue was described as non-adjacent to the tumor. For around 57 patients, immunoSEQ T-cell fraction was compared between paired tumor and uninvolved lung. What the work shows at the level of the full study, not this receptor alone: Assay coverage varied across patients depending on available tissue quantity, so only a subset of the cohort had TCR sequencing. TCR-derived T-cell fraction did not differ between the flow cytometry-defined immunotypes IM1 (good prognosis) and IM2 (poor prognosis). Because different assays used different pieces of the same tissue, intratumor heterogeneity could not be separated from technical variation. Higher T cell infiltration in tumors than in uninvolved lung tissue was supported by TCRbeta sequencing, consistent with immunofluorescence CD3 counts.

V is shortened by 6 bases, J by 0 bases, and the region joining them spans 5 bases. The CDR3 runs 12 amino acids, cysteine and phenylalanine included. This entry keeps only the CDR3 DNA: 36 bases, framed from base 1. From a lookup of the germline V gene, CDR1 and CDR2 are MDHEN and SYDVKM. The immunoSEQ assay used for TCR sequencing gave the T-cell fraction in both tumor and uninvolved lung tissue. From the authors' description of their analysis: For survival analysis, patients were divided into high (upper tertile) and low (lower two tertiles) T-cell fraction groups, which were compared by log-rank test. A signed-rank test was used to test differences in T-cell fraction between paired tumor and uninvolved lung samples. This is the immuneACCESS table as TCRdb keeps it, with only in-frame sequences that have V and J called. A part of the clones is gone; compared with another copy, unresolved V genes explain less than half, and the rest is unexplained. V and J calls and clone size follow that table, whereas D and trimming were derived from the DNA. This sample has approximately 10,000 clones in its table, and roughly two thirds of those were observed once. About 9.4% of the sample belongs to the ten largest clones.

Enrollment in ICON was initiated in the first half of 2016, and the last patient was enrolled in 2018. Fresh tumor and matched uninvolved tissue for in-depth immune analyses, including TCR sequencing, were collected from a subcohort of about 80 patients. No cell sorting was done, and TCR sequencing was instead run on DNA isolated from bulk tissue. Comments on this clone: It lacks a known antigen. Base-call qualities are not available, and no considerably larger clone is one nucleotide away.

Source material: uninvolved lung tissue not adjacent to the tumor. The V and J segments used are TRBV28 and TRBJ1-1, with no confidently assigned D gene. The TCR was taken from a human donor with non-small cell lung cancer. The CDR3 region reads CASRSVNTEAFF. The nucleotide sequence is TGTGCCAGCAGATCAGTGAACACTGAAGCTTTCTTT.